One and the same sample provided the 29 T cell receptor beta chains below, sequenced in a study of blood T cell repertoires in COVID-19. This table comes from immunoSEQ multiplex PCR, and its TCRdb copy is limited to in-frame clones, with some not included. In the table there are about 400,000 clones, over 75% of which are singletons. The sequencing sample was made of PBMCs or T cells enriched from blood (not recorded which). Every receptor here comes from a woman aged 40 to 50 with acute COVID-19.

In this sample, this clone turned up a few times. The V and J genes are TRBV27 and TRBJ1-2; 7 bases fit TRBD1. CDR1 is MNHEY, CDR2 SMNVEV, per germline (reference sequence). The trim removed 6 bases at V and 7 bases at J, leaving 11 bases unmatched. CDR3 size: 14 residues. This chain's CDR3 is CASRMLQGFSGYTF. The DNA of the CDR3 is TGTGCCAGCAGAATGCTACAGGGGTTTTCTGGCTACACCTTC.

V usage is TRBV27 and J usage is TRBJ1-3; TRBD1 is a possible D gene (5 bases). The CDR3 covers 15 residues. V was trimmed by 6 bases and J by 3 bases, leaving 15 bases between them. Germline V lookup: CDR1 MNHEY, CDR2 SMNVEV (reference sequence). The CDR3 reads CASRPTGGYGNTIYF. As DNA, the CDR3 is TGTGCCAGCAGACCTACGGGGGGGTATGGAAACACCATATATTTT.

This clone was picked up a small number of times. The chain has TRBV4-1 and TRBJ2-3, with 10 positions matching TRBD2. Germline V lookup: CDR1 MGHRA, CDR2 YSYEKL. The CDR3 loop spans 16 amino acids. The V gene end was trimmed by 1 base and the J gene end by 5 bases; junction bases not matched to a gene: 6. DNA for the CDR3: TGCGCCAGCAGCCAAGGAAGCGGGGGGGCCAGAGATACGCAGTATTTT. This translates into CASSQGSGGARDTQYF.

The rearrangement joins TRBV7-9 to TRBJ2-7; TRBD2 matches 10 bases. The trim removed 4 bases at V and 6 bases at J, leaving 6 bases unmatched. Germline lookup yields CDR1 SEHNR and CDR2 FQNEAQ (reference sequence). The CDR3 has 14 residues. CDR3 region: CASSSSGGAPEQYF. The DNA for the CDR3 is TGTGCCAGCAGCTCCAGCGGGGGGGCACCCGAGCAGTACTTC. The full variable domain, rest sourced from reference TRBV7-9 and TRBJ2-7, is DTGVSQNPRHKITKRGQNVTFRCDPISEHNRLYWYRQTLGQGPEFLTYFQNEAQLEKSRLLSDRFSAERPKGSFSTLEIQRTEQGDSAMYLCASSSSGGAPEQYFGPGTRLTVT.

The chain joins TRBV12-3 or TRBV12-4 to TRBJ1-1; no clear D gene. The V end was cut by 6 bases, the J end by 1 base, with 9 bases between. This CDR3 has 13 residues. The chain's CDR3 is CASRKSGNTEAFF. CDR3 bases: TGTGCCAGCAGAAAATCAGGGAACACTGAAGCTTTCTTT.

This chain connects TRBV7-6 to TRBJ2-1, with 9 bases aligning to TRBD1. Germline assignment: CDR1 SGHVS and CDR2 FNYEAQ. V shed 5 bases, J shed 5 bases, and the junction held 7 bases outside the gene matches. This CDR3 is 15 amino acids long. The CDR3 reads CASSQGQGLNNEQFF. CDR3 bases: TGTGCCAGCAGCCAGGGACAGGGCCTTAACAATGAGCAGTTCTTC.

This chain uses TRBV5-6 with TRBJ2-6; D is possibly TRBD1 (6 bases). The length of the CDR3 is 17 residues. The germline gives CDR1 SGHDT, CDR2 YYEEEE. V was pared by 0 bases and J by 0 bases, with 10 bases between. CDR3 coding DNA: TGTGCCAGCAGCTTGGTGCAGGGGATCTCTGGGGCCAACGTCCTGACTTTC. Translation: CASSLVQGISGANVLTF.

V is TRBV19 and J is TRBJ1-4, with TRBD1 matching over 12 bases. Per germline, CDR1 LNHDA and CDR2 SQIVND (reference sequence). CDR3 length: 17 residues. V trimming: 4 bases; J trimming: 4 bases; junction bases outside the gene matches: 7. CDR3 sequence: CASSKRGTGGHNEKLFF. The CDR3 DNA is TGTGCCAGTAGTAAACGCGGGACAGGGGGCCATAATGAAAAACTGTTTTTT.

The rearrangement joins TRBV19 to TRBJ1-6, with 7 bases aligning to TRBD1. CDR1 and CDR2 (germline): LNHDA, SQIVND (reference sequence). This CDR3 spans 15 amino acids. V shed 5 bases and J 3 bases; nucleotides not matched to a gene: 4. The CDR3 here is CASSLQGLYNSPLHF. The CDR3, as DNA: TGTGCCAGTAGTTTACAGGGGCTCTATAATTCACCCCTCCACTTT.

The rearrangement links TRBV11-2 to TRBJ2-2; a possible D gene is TRBD1 (5 bases). The length of the CDR3 is 15 residues. V lost 2 bases to trimming and J lost 1 base, with 8 bases between them. CDR1 is SGHAT, CDR2 FQNNGV, per germline. For the CDR3, the DNA is TGTGCCAGCAGCTTACAGGGCGAGAACACCGGGGAGCTGTTTTTT. This codes for CASSLQGENTGELFF.

This sequence joins TRBV12-5 and TRBJ2-3; 11 nucleotides match TRBD2. CDR1 LGHNT and CDR2 FRNRAP come from the germline V gene. This CDR3 is built from 17 residues. Trimming took 0 bases from V and 0 from J; bases not matched to a gene: 2. CDR3 amino acids: CASGLVLAGDSTDTQYF. CDR3 DNA: TGTGCTAGTGGTTTGGTACTAGCGGGGGATAGCACAGATACGCAGTATTTT.

The chain has TRBV5-1 and TRBJ1-1; TRBD1 matches at 7 bases. V lost 4 bases and J lost 6; bases outside the gene matches: 9. Germline V gives CDR1 SGHRS, CDR2 YFSETQ. CDR3 length: 14 residues. CDR3 sequence (DNA): TGCGCCAGCAGCGAGAACAGGGGAAATCCTGAAGCTTTCTTT. As protein: CASSENRGNPEAFF.

The CDR3 DNA sequence: TGTGCCAGCAGCCAAACTCATGGGACAGGTAATGAGCAGTTCTTC. It translates to CASSQTHGTGNEQFF. This rearrangement joins TRBV3-1 (or the pseudogene TRBV3-2) to TRBJ2-1, with 8 positions matching TRBD1. Germline values: CDR1 LGHDT, CDR2 YNNKEL (reference sequence). The trim removed 2 bases at V and 7 bases at J, leaving 7 bases unmatched. The CDR3 runs to 15 residues.

This rearrangement joins TRBV6-6 to TRBJ2-3; 8 positions match TRBD2. The CDR3 spans 16 residues. The V segment lost 6 bases and the J segment 2 bases; nucleotides outside the gene matches: 10. The germline V gene encodes CDR1 MNHNY and CDR2 SVGAGI (reference sequence). The CDR3 nucleotides are TGTGCCAGCAGGGAGAGAGCGGGGGACGCCACAGATACGCAGTATTTT. Translating it yields CASRERAGDATDTQYF.

This clone has a single count. This chain uses TRBV5-1 with TRBJ1-5, with 7 bases lining up with TRBD1. The CDR3 covers 15 residues. Germline CDR1 SGHRS, CDR2 YFSETQ. Germline trimming cut 0 bases from V and 4 bases from J; bases unmatched to any gene: 4. Written as DNA, the CDR3 is TGCGCCAGCAGCTTGGAGACAGGGCTAAATCAGCCCCAGCATTTT. Amino acid sequence: CASSLETGLNQPQHF.

The rearrangement uses TRBV27 and TRBJ1-1; D is ambiguous. Between the trimmed V and J ends, which lost 2 bases and 5 bases, there was a span of 12 bases. The CDR3 extends over 14 amino acids. From germline, CDR1 is MNHEY and CDR2 SMNVEV (reference sequence). CDR3 in amino acids: CASSLQEGRTEAFF. CDR3 sequence (DNA): TGTGCCAGCAGTTTACAGGAAGGAAGGACTGAAGCTTTCTTT.

In its sample, this clone was seen once. V gene TRBV11-3 combines with J gene TRBJ2-1, with 9 bases fitting TRBD2. Germline values: CDR1 SGHNT, CDR2 YENEEA. The CDR3 spans 16 residues. V gave up 1 base and J gave up 4 bases; unmatched junction bases: 5. DNA for the CDR3: TGTGCCAGCAGCTTAGTTGGCGGGGGGGCATACAATGAGCAGTTCTTC. It codes for CASSLVGGGAYNEQFF.

The chain employs TRBV5-4 and TRBJ2-1; D remains ambiguous. This CDR3 spans 15 amino acids. V lost 0 bases and J 7 bases, leaving 14 bases between the germline ends. Germline loops: CDR1 SGHNT, CDR2 YYREEE (reference sequence). In DNA, the CDR3 is TGTGCCAGCAGCTTGGCCCCCGGTCGCACGAATGAGCAGTTCTTC. Residues: CASSLAPGRTNEQFF.

The chain links TRBV6-5 to TRBJ1-6, with 8 positions matching TRBD1. The junction had 2 bases not matched to a gene; V was cut back by 0 bases and J by 7 bases. CDR3 length equals 15 residues. CDR1 MNHEY and CDR2 SVGAGI come from the germline V gene. The DNA for the CDR3 is TGTGCCAGCAGTTACTCATGGACAGGGAATTCACCCCTCCACTTT. Translated: CASSYSWTGNSPLHF.

V usage is TRBV29-1 and J usage is TRBJ1-1, with D possibly TRBD1 on 5 matching bases. V was clipped by 7 bases and J by 0 bases, with 12 bases between them. This CDR3 is 13 amino acids long. Per the germline V gene, CDR1 is SQVTM and CDR2 is ANQGSEA. CDR3 amino acids: CSARTDMNTEAFF. The CDR3 DNA sequence: TGCAGCGCCCGAACGGACATGAACACTGAAGCTTTCTTT.

The chain combines TRBV10-3 with TRBJ1-6; D perhaps matches TRBD1 (5 bases). This CDR3 contains 14 residues. Germline values: CDR1 ENHRY, CDR2 SYGVKD. V lost 6 bases to trimming and J lost 8 bases, with 14 bases between them. The CDR3 region has the DNA TGTGCCATCAGGGGGCGCGCACGGGATTCACCCCTCCACTTT. It yields the protein CAIRGRARDSPLHF.

The chain has TRBV19 and TRBJ1-5, with 10 bases matching TRBD1. The CDR3 runs to 13 residues. The germline gives CDR1 LNHDA, CDR2 SQIVND (reference sequence). Germline trimming cut 7 bases from V and 6 bases from J; bases unmatched to any gene: 3. The CDR3 region is CASTDRGRQPQHF. DNA of the CDR3: TGTGCCAGTACCGACAGGGGGCGTCAGCCCCAGCATTTT.

The DNA for the CDR3 is TGTGCCAGCAGCCCACGACAGGGGGGAACCTATAATTCACCCCTCCACTTT. It yields the protein CASSPRQGGTYNSPLHF. The chain recombines TRBV13 with TRBJ1-6; 9 bases match TRBD1. The CDR3 runs 17 residues. V lost 5 bases to trimming and J lost 2 bases; unmatched junction nucleotides: 7. Germline V lookup: CDR1 PRHDT, CDR2 FYEKMQ (reference sequence). Looking up the rest from reference TRBV13 and TRBJ1-6 gives the full variable domain: AAGVIQSPRHLIKEKRETATLKCYPIPRHDTVYWYQQGPGQDPQFLISFYEKMQSDKGSIPDRFSAQQFSDYHSELNMSSLELGDSALYFCASSPRQGGTYNSPLHFGNGTRLTVT.

The rearrangement uses TRBV25-1 and TRBJ1-6; TRBD1 agrees at 7 bases. V lost 0 bases to trimming and J lost 8 bases; unmatched junction nucleotides: 7. Germline CDR1 reads MGHDK; CDR2 reads SYGVNS. There are 16 residues in the CDR3. CDR3 sequence: CASSEYRGRGDSPLHF. For the CDR3, the DNA is TGTGCCAGCAGTGAATATAGAGGCAGGGGGGATTCACCCCTCCACTTT.

The rearrangement uses TRBV5-8 and TRBJ1-5, with D uncertain. V lost 3 bases, J lost 4 bases, and 11 bases lay in between. Germline CDR1 is SGHTS and CDR2 is YDEGEE. The CDR3 is made up of 14 amino acids. The CDR3 sequence is CASSYGAANQPQHF. CDR3 DNA sequence: TGTGCCAGCAGCTACGGCGCGGCTAATCAGCCCCAGCATTTT.

This clone showed up just once. This chain links TRBV2 with TRBJ1-4; D is unclear. CDR1 is SNHLY, CDR2 FYNNEI, per germline. V was cut by 7 bases and J by 8 bases, with 8 bases left in between. This CDR3 is 11 amino acids long. Here the CDR3 reads CASKSGEKLFF. DNA for the CDR3: TGTGCCAGCAAGTCGGGAGAAAAACTGTTTTTT.

V is TRBV6-5 and J is TRBJ1-6; D possibly corresponds to TRBD1 (5 bases). Trimming left V 9 bases short and J 14 bases short, with 14 bases between. The germline V gene encodes CDR1 MNHEY and CDR2 SVGAGI. CDR3 length equals 11 residues. The CDR3 is CASTGGRALHF. CDR3 DNA sequence: TGTGCCAGTACCGGGGGTCGGGCCCTCCACTTT.

The chain's CDR3 is CASSLGSNPQGNSYEQYF. The DNA of the CDR3 is TGTGCCAGCAGCTTAGGATCAAATCCACAGGGTAACTCCTACGAGCAGTACTTC. The chain has TRBV7-9 and TRBJ2-7; D is perhaps TRBD1 (6 bases). The CDR3 is 18 residues long. The V end was cut by 1 base, the J end by 0 bases, with 19 bases between. Germline V gene data show CDR1 as SEHNR and CDR2 as FQNEAQ (reference sequence).

The gene calls are TRBV30 and TRBJ2-7; D perhaps matches TRBD2 (6 bases). The CDR3 consists of 13 residues. V dropped 1 base and J dropped 1 base, with 8 bases sitting between them. The germline gives CDR1 GTSNPN, CDR2 SVGIG (reference sequence). This CDR3 reads CAWSGGLSYEQYF. The CDR3 DNA reads as TGTGCCTGGAGTGGGGGACTGTCCTACGAGCAGTACTTC.